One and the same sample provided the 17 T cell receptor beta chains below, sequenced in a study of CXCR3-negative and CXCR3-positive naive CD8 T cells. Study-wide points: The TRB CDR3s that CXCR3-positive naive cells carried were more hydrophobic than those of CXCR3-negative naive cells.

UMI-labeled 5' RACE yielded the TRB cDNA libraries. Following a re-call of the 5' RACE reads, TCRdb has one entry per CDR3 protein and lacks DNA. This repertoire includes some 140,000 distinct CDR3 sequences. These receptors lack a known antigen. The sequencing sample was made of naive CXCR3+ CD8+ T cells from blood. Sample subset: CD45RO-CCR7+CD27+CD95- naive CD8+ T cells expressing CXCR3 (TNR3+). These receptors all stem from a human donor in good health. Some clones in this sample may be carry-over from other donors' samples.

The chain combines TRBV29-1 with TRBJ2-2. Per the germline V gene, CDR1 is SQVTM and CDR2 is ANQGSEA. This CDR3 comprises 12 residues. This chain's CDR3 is CSVEGYAGELFF.

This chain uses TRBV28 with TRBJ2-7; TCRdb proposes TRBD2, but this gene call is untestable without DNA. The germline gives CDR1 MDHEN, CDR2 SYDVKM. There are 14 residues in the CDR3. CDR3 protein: CASRPTARNYEQYF.

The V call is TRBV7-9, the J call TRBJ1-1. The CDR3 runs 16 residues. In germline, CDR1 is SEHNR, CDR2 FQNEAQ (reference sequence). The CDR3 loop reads CASSPAGGPLNTEAFF. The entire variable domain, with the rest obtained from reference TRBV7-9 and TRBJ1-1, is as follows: DTGVSQNPRHKITKRGQNVTFRCDPISEHNRLYWYRQTLGQGPEFLTYFQNEAQLEKSRLLSDRFSAERPKGSFSTLEIQRTEQGDSAMYLCASSPAGGPLNTEAFFGQGTRLTVV.

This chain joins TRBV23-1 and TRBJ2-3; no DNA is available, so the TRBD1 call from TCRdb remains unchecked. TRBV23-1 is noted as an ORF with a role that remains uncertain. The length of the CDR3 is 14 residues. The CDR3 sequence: CASSQDRNKDTQYF.

The CDR3 loop reads CASSPQGDQPQHF. The chain is built from TRBV27 and TRBJ1-5; with no DNA, the TCRdb D assignment of TRBD1 cannot be verified. Germline V gene sequence: CDR1 MNHEY, CDR2 SMNVEV (reference sequence). The CDR3 is 13 amino acids.

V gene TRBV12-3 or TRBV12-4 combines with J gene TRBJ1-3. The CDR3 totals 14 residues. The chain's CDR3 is CASSLGSAGNTIYF.

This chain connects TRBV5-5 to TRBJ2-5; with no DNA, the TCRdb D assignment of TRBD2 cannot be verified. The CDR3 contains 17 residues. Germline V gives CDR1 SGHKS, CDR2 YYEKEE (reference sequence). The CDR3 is CASSFDSSGGPRETQYF.

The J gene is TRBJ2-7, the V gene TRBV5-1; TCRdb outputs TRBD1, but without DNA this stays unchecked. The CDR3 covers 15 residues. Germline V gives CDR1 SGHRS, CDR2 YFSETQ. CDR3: CASSWGTGEYYEQYF.

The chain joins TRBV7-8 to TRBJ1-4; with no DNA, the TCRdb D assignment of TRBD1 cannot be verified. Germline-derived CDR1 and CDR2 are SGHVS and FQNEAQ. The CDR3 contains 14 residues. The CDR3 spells CASWGRGVGEKLFF.

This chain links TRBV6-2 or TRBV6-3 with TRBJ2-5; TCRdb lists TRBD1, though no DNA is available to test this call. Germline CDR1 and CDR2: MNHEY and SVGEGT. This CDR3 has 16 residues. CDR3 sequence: CASSYFDRGPGETQYF.

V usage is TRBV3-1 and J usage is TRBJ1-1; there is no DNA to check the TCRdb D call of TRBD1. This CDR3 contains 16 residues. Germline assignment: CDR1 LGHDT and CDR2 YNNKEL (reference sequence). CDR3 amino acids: CASSRRPGGMNTEAFF.

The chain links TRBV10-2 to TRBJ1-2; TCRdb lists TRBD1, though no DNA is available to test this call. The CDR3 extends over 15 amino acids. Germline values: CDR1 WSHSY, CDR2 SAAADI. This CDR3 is CASRAPAQGIGGYTF.

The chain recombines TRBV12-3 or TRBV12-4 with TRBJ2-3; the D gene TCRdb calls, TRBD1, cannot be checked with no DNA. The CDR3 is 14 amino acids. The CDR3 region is CASSFGQGGDTQYF.

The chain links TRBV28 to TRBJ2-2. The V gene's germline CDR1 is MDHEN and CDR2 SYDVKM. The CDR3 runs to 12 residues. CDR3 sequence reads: CASSFGTGELFF.

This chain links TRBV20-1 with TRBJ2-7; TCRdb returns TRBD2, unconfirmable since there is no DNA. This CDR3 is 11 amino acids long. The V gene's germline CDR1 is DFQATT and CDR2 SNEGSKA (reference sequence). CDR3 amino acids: CSAYRLAGKSF.

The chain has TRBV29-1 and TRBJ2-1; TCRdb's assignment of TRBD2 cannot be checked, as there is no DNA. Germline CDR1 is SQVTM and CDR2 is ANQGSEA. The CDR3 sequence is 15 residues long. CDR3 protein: CSVDLGDHIGNEQFF.

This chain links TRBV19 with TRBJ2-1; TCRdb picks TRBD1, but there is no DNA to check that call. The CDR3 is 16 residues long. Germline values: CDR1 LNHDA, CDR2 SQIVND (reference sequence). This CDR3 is CASSIDGGVGYNEQFF.